Each of the 2 T cell receptor beta chains below was sequenced from the same sample in a study of naive and memory T cell subsets. Both TRBC1 and TRBC2 were covered by a beta constant-region primer of two equimolar oligonucleotides. TCRdb independently ran MiXCR on the UMI-ligation and nested PCR reads; one entry per CDR3 protein. The sample has 81,000 or so distinct CDR3 sequences; 6% to 7.5% are singletons. Sequencing used central memory CD4+ T cells from blood. All receptors come from a human donor in good health.

This clonotype was recorded many times. This chain joins TRBV20-1 and TRBJ1-1; D is unclear. Germline CDR1 and CDR2: DFQATT and SNEGSKA (reference sequence). CDR3 length: 12 residues. The V gene lost 3 bases and the J gene lost 11 bases, with 16 bases spanning the gap. CDR3 sequence reads: CSARDFALGAFF. The CDR3 bases are TGCAGTGCTAGGGATTTCGCTTTGGGGGCTTTCTTT.

This chain links TRBV20-1 with TRBJ2-3; D not certain. This CDR3 has 15 residues. Germline V gene sequence: CDR1 DFQATT, CDR2 SNEGSKA (reference sequence). The V and J ends lost 0 bases and 0 bases respectively, with 10 bases between them. This CDR3 reads CSAREPLRSTDTQYF. The CDR3 DNA sequence: TGCAGTGCTAGAGAGCCCCTTCGGAGCACAGATACGCAGTATTTT.